This TCR beta chain was identified during a study of cytomegalovirus exposure and HLA in healthy donors. Study summary: Of 300 to 500 genotyped donors, more than 65% grouped in the Caucasian-associated ancestry cluster.

About this clone: The antigen is undetermined.

The primer mix had 60 Vbeta and 13 Jbeta primers. Assay used: immunoSEQ multiplex PCR; TCRdb lists only in-frame clones, some missing. The sample records fewer than 200,000 clones, 80% to 90% being singletons. Findings and caveats of the study: A later analysis found most CMV-associated TCR beta chains apparently HLA-restricted. In a later analysis, a genetic analysis reported fewer productive-TCR N-insertions in an Asian-associated ancestry cluster than the cohort average.

The V and J ends lost 7 bases and 7 bases respectively, with 16 bases between them. The CDR3 extends over 13 amino acids. In germline, CDR1 is SGHAT, CDR2 FQNNGV. Sequencing input: PBMCs. The chain recombines TRBV11-2 with TRBJ1-2; perhaps TRBD1 as D (6 bases). The clonotype was recovered from a woman between 18 and 29 years old in good health and CMV-seropositive. The CDR3 nucleotides read TGTGCCAGCACTACTGGGGGCCCCCGTGGCTACACCTTC. Its translation: CASTTGGPRGYTF.